This T cell receptor beta chain is from a study of blood T cell repertoires in COVID-19. For the study at large: PBMCs, B-cell-depleted T cells, or T cells provided the cDNA or gDNA that made up the material.

Everyone who took part was roughly 18 to 100 years old, and they came from about 23 US areas. Donors in Cohort 3 who had recovered were those with two negative PCRs, healthcare professional clearance, or resolution of their symptoms. Per the original data handling: Scientists estimated how many nucleated cells there were by amplifying reference gene primers. Assay: immunoSEQ multiplex PCR; the TCRdb copy retains only in-frame clones and omits some. V and J calls and clone size are as listed in that table; D and trimming were resolved from the DNA. The table has more than 450,000 clones, roughly 87% seen once; the top ten hold roughly 0.7%. The germline CDR1 and CDR2 sequences are SGHKS and YYEKEE (reference sequence). Trimming shortened V by 5 bases and J by 4 bases, and 13 bases separated the two germline ends. This CDR3 region has 14 residues.

This chain uses TRBV5-5 with TRBJ1-3, with D possibly being TRBD1 (6 bases). The sample taken for sequencing was PBMCs or T cells enriched from blood (not recorded which). The source is a young woman who had recovered from COVID-19. The CDR3 reads CASRRTAAGNTIYF. DNA of the CDR3: TGTGCCAGCAGGCGGACAGCAGCCGGAAACACCATATATTTT.